A single sample gave rise to the 10 T cell receptor beta chains below, sequenced in a study of cytomegalovirus exposure and HLA in healthy donors. Researchers ran the PCR with 60 Vbeta and 13 Jbeta primers. Using immunoSEQ multiplex PCR, the repertoire was profiled, and TCRdb retains in-frame clones only, with some absent. The data hold 100,000 to 150,000 clones, with about 70% observed a single time. The specimen sequenced was PBMCs. The receptor set was obtained from a woman aged 40 to 50 in good health and CMV-seronegative.

To note about this clone: This sample includes further DNA sequences coding for the same CDR3. The chain links TRBV7-9 to TRBJ2-5; 9 bases are shared with TRBD1. There are 16 residues in the CDR3. V dropped 1 base and J dropped 2; count of bases not matched to a gene: 5. Looked up from germline, CDR1 is SEHNR and CDR2 is FQNEAQ (reference sequence). The CDR3 DNA reads TGTGCCAGCAGCTTAGGCGACAGGGGGTTGCAAGAGACCCAGTACTTC. As protein: CASSLGDRGLQETQYF.

V and J are TRBV10-3 and TRBJ2-5; D perhaps matches TRBD2 (6 bases). TRBJ2-7 matches the DNA end more closely, so the J call is doubtful. The germline V gene encodes CDR1 ENHRY and CDR2 SYGVKD. There are 17 residues in the CDR3. The DNA of the CDR3 is TGTGCCATCAGTGATACCCTTTTTGCGGGATCATCCTACGAGCAGTACTTC. Its protein product is CAISDTLFAGSSYEQYF.

On this clone itself: A read error may produce the germline difference seen at one junction end. The chain couples TRBV27 to TRBJ2-7, with no clear D. Germline CDR1 MNHEY, CDR2 SMNVEV (reference sequence). The CDR3 length is 10 residues. The CDR3 loop reads CRALLYEQYF. CDR3 sequence (DNA): TGCCGAGCACTCTTATACGAGCAGTACTTC.

The V gene is TRBV28, the J gene TRBJ1-5, with D unclear. This CDR3 has 15 residues. V was clipped by 2 bases and J by 6 bases, with 14 bases between them. The germline V gene encodes CDR1 MDHEN and CDR2 SYDVKM. The CDR3 loop reads CASSLGTGVGQPQHF. In nucleotides, the CDR3 is TGTGCCAGCAGTTTAGGTACCGGGGTAGGTCAGCCCCAGCATTTT.

The chain recombines TRBV5-1 with TRBJ1-1; TRBD1 aligns across 9 bases. The CDR3 totals 15 residues. With V trimmed by 4 bases and J by 4 bases, 8 bases remained unmatched. Germline values: CDR1 SGHRS, CDR2 YFSETQ. In nucleotides, the CDR3 is TGCGCCAGCAGCAAACTAACAGGGGGCGTCACTGAAGCTTTCTTT. Translation gives CASSKLTGGVTEAFF.

The V and J genes are TRBV27 and TRBJ1-2, with 11 bases matching TRBD1. The length of the CDR3 is 17 residues. The V and J ends lost 5 bases and 4 bases, in that order; junction bases with no gene match: 12. Germline loops: CDR1 MNHEY, CDR2 SMNVEV (reference sequence). The CDR3 DNA follows: TGTGCCAGCAGTCCCGGACAGGGGGCCGGTCCGCGCTATGGCTACACCTTC. Its protein product is CASSPGQGAGPRYGYTF.

V usage is TRBV7-6 and J usage is TRBJ2-3; 10 nucleotides match TRBD2. This CDR3 has 16 amino acids. The junction had 10 bases not matched to a gene; V was cut back by 5 bases and J by 5 bases. In germline, CDR1 is SGHVS, CDR2 FNYEAQ. The CDR3 sequence is CASSTGAGGQRDTQYF. Written as DNA, the CDR3 is TGTGCCAGCAGCACCGGAGCGGGGGGGCAGAGAGATACGCAGTATTTT. The full variable domain, rest sourced from reference TRBV7-6 and TRBJ2-3, is GAGVSQSPRYKVTKRGQDVALRCDPISGHVSLYWYRQALGQGPEFLTYFNYEAQQDKSGLPNDRFSAERPEGSISTLTIQRTEQRDSAMYRCASSTGAGGQRDTQYFGPGTRLTVL.

The chain has TRBV28 and TRBJ1-1; D is uncertain. CDR1 is MDHEN, CDR2 SYDVKM, per germline. The CDR3 covers 13 residues. V shed 4 bases and J shed 3 bases, with 9 bases lying between them. The CDR3 sequence: CASSSVRDTEAFF. The CDR3 DNA sequence: TGTGCCAGCAGTTCTGTTAGAGACACTGAAGCTTTCTTT.

V and J are TRBV5-6 and TRBJ2-7, with D maybe TRBD1 (6 bases). Germline CDR1 is SGHDT and CDR2 is YYEEEE. The CDR3 length is 14 residues. V was shortened by 4 bases and J by 3 bases, with 14 bases between the two germline ends. CDR3 bases: TGTGCCAGCAGCCGGGGCAGGGGAAACTACGAGCAGTACTTC. Protein: CASSRGRGNYEQYF. Based on the CDR3 plus reference TRBV5-6 and TRBJ2-7, the full variable domain is DAGVTQSPTHLIKTRGQQVTLRCSPKSGHDTVSWYQQALGQGPQFIFQYYEEEERQRGNFPDRFSGHQFPNYSSELNVNALLLGDSALYLCASSRGRGNYEQYFGPGTRLTVT.

This clone turned up a few times. The gene calls are TRBV6-6 and TRBJ1-1, with D possibly TRBD1 on 6 matching bases. The CDR3 runs 14 residues. V was trimmed by 4 bases and J by 4 bases, leaving 13 bases between them. CDR1 MNHNY and CDR2 SVGAGI come from the germline V gene (reference sequence). This chain's CDR3 is CASSFQVGGTEAFF. The CDR3 nucleotides read TGTGCCAGCAGTTTCCAGGTAGGGGGCACTGAAGCTTTCTTT.